Following are 18 T cell receptor beta chains from one sample sequenced in a study of radiotherapy plus CTLA-4 blockade in lung cancer. Profiled with immunoSEQ multiplex PCR; TCRdb holds only in-frame clones, not every one. This table holds 70,000 to 90,000 clones, 70% to 90% found once. This specimen was peripheral blood, taken from a patient treated with radiotherapy plus ipilimumab. Receptors were obtained from a human donor with non-small cell lung cancer who had stable disease on radiotherapy plus ipilimumab.

CDR3 DNA: TGTGCCAGCAGTCAAAGGTTGTCGGATACGCAGTATTTT. Protein product: CASSQRLSDTQYF. The chain is built from TRBV7-6 and TRBJ2-3; D ambiguous. The CDR3 runs to 13 residues. CDR1 is SGHVS and CDR2 is FNYEAQ in the germline V gene. V lost 6 bases to trimming and J lost 6 bases, with 13 bases between them.

The V call is TRBV7-9, the J call TRBJ1-2, with D perhaps TRBD1 (6 bases). Germline V gives CDR1 SEHNR, CDR2 FQNEAQ (reference sequence). There are 14 residues in the CDR3. V was cut by 5 bases and J by 5 bases, with 15 bases left in between. The CDR3 DNA sequence: TGTGCCAGCAGCCCCATGGACAGAGAGTATGGCTACACCTTC. Translated: CASSPMDREYGYTF.

The chain joins TRBV9 to TRBJ2-1; TRBD2 matches 11 bases. The length of the CDR3 is 16 residues. Germline V gene data show CDR1 as SGDLS and CDR2 as YYNGEE. Trimming took 2 bases from V and 4 from J; bases not matched to a gene: 5. The DNA for the CDR3 is TGTGCCAGCAGCGTCTCTAGCGGGGGGACTTACAATGAGCAGTTCTTC. Translating it yields CASSVSSGGTYNEQFF.

V is TRBV7-8 and J is TRBJ2-1, with TRBD2 identical over 7 bases. The ends lost 3 bases at V and 6 bases at J; junction bases unmatched: 5. CDR3 length equals 14 residues. Germline CDR1 and CDR2: SGHVS and FQNEAQ. CDR3 protein: CASSLAGLVNEQFF. CDR3 nucleotide sequence: TGTGCCAGCAGCTTGGCCGGACTAGTCAATGAGCAGTTCTTC.

The chain is built from TRBV6-5 and TRBJ1-5, with D possibly TRBD1 on 5 matching bases. V gave up 4 bases and J gave up 3 bases, with 10 bases separating them. The CDR3 length is 14 residues. The V gene's germline CDR1 is MNHEY and CDR2 SVGAGI. The DNA for the CDR3 is TGTGCCAGCAGTTCCGGGGGGACCAATCAGCCCCAGCATTTT. It is translated as CASSSGGTNQPQHF.

This clone has more than one count but fewer than ten. The V call is TRBV5-1, the J call TRBJ2-7; the D gene could be TRBD1 or TRBD2 (5 bases each). The ends were cut back, 7 bases at V and 3 bases at J, with 11 bases in the middle. Germline CDR1 SGHRS, CDR2 YFSETQ. The CDR3 extends over 12 amino acids. The chain's CDR3 is CASGEGRYEQYF. The DNA of the CDR3 is TGCGCCAGCGGCGAGGGGCGCTACGAGCAGTACTTC.

The genes are TRBV28 and TRBJ1-5, with TRBD1 matching over 9 bases. The CDR3 totals 14 residues. Germline V gene lookup returns CDR1 MDHEN and CDR2 SYDVKM. The trim removed 4 bases at V and 4 bases at J, leaving 2 bases unmatched. The CDR3 loop reads CASSWGQGNQPQHF. Here the CDR3 DNA reads TGTGCCAGCAGTTGGGGACAGGGAAATCAGCCCCAGCATTTT.

This chain links TRBV18 with TRBJ1-1; D gene unclear. CDR3 size: 13 residues. Germline V CDR1 and CDR2: KGHSH, LQKENI. With 2 bases removed from V and 2 bases from J, the gap between germline ends came to 6 bases. The CDR3 DNA sequence: TGTGCCAGCTCACCATGGATTAACACTGAAGCTTTCTTT. Protein: CASSPWINTEAFF.

The rearrangement uses TRBV7-9 and TRBJ1-1; D remains ambiguous. There are 12 residues in the CDR3. The germline gives CDR1 SEHNR, CDR2 FQNEAQ (reference sequence). With 5 bases removed from V and 4 bases from J, the gap between germline ends came to 8 bases. CDR3 sequence (DNA): TGTGCCAGCAGCCTGACGGGCACTGAAGCTTTCTTT. Its translation is CASSLTGTEAFF.

The CDR3 is CASSSGRRVGLDGYTF. The CDR3 region has the DNA TGCGCCAGCAGCTCGGGCAGGAGGGTCGGGTTGGATGGCTACACCTTC. The chain carries TRBV5-1 and TRBJ1-2; D gene ambiguous. With 3 bases removed from V and 6 bases from J, the gap between germline ends came to 21 bases. This CDR3 has 16 residues. CDR1 is SGHRS, CDR2 YFSETQ, per germline.

This chain joins TRBV5-1 and TRBJ1-5; 9 bases are shared with TRBD1. This CDR3 region has 14 residues. Germline CDR1 reads SGHRS; CDR2 reads YFSETQ. Trimming at V came to 4 bases and at J to 7 bases, leaving 6 bases not matched to a gene. The CDR3 region is CASSPTGGGQPQHF. The CDR3 nucleotides are TGCGCCAGCAGCCCGACAGGGGGAGGGCAGCCCCAGCATTTT. The variable domain in full, with the rest retrieved from reference TRBV5-1 and TRBJ1-5, is KAGVTQTPRYLIKTRGQQVTLSCSPISGHRSVSWYQQTPGQGLQFLFEYFSETQRNKGNFPGRFSGRQFSNSRSEMNVSTLELGDSALYLCASSPTGGGQPQHFGDGTRLSIL.

This chain uses TRBV7-9 with TRBJ2-2; D remains ambiguous. Trimming left V 1 base short and J 6 bases short, with 9 bases between. The CDR3 length is 14 residues. Germline V lookup: CDR1 SEHNR, CDR2 FQNEAQ (reference sequence). CDR3 residues: CASSLESVPGELFF. The CDR3 bases are TGTGCCAGCAGCTTAGAATCTGTCCCCGGGGAGCTGTTTTTT. Full variable domain (missing parts from reference TRBV7-9 and TRBJ2-2): DTGVSQNPRHKITKRGQNVTFRCDPISEHNRLYWYRQTLGQGPEFLTYFQNEAQLEKSRLLSDRFSAERPKGSFSTLEIQRTEQGDSAMYLCASSLESVPGELFFGEGSRLTVL.

This chain links TRBV10-3 with TRBJ2-5; D is perhaps TRBD1 (5 bases). V gave up 10 bases and J gave up 4 bases, with 16 bases separating them. This CDR3 spans 13 amino acids. Looked up from germline, CDR1 is ENHRY and CDR2 is SYGVKD. The CDR3 coding sequence is TGTGCCAGCAGCACAGGATCGGGAGAGACCCAGTACTTC. It encodes CASSTGSGETQYF.

This chain joins TRBV7-8 and TRBJ2-5, with TRBD2 matching 7 bases. The junction had 4 bases not matched to a gene; V was cut back by 1 base and J by 11 bases. In germline, CDR1 is SGHVS, CDR2 FQNEAQ. This CDR3 comprises 12 residues. The CDR3 nucleotides read TGTGCCAGCAGCTTAGACCGGGGGGAGCAGTACTTC. This encodes CASSLDRGEQYF.

This clone was counted a single time. This rearrangement joins TRBV5-1 to TRBJ1-1; tentative D call: TRBD1 (5 bases). Germline V gene sequence: CDR1 SGHRS, CDR2 YFSETQ. The ends were cut back, 3 bases at V and 0 bases at J, with 15 bases in the middle. The CDR3 runs 16 residues. CDR3 protein: CASSSPSGGMNTEAFF. In DNA form, the CDR3 reads TGCGCCAGCAGCTCCCCATCTGGGGGAATGAACACTGAAGCTTTCTTT.

The rearrangement uses TRBV5-1 and TRBJ2-7, with D perhaps TRBD1 (6 bases). V gave up 2 bases and J gave up 1 base, with 7 bases separating them. Germline V gene lookup returns CDR1 SGHRS and CDR2 YFSETQ. CDR3 length equals 13 residues. The CDR3 protein is CASSLDRSYEQYF. CDR3 bases: TGCGCCAGCAGCTTAGACAGGTCCTACGAGCAGTACTTC.

The J gene is TRBJ2-3, the V gene TRBV27, with a possible D match to TRBD1 (5 bases). This CDR3 is built from 15 residues. Deletions cut 8 bases from V and 1 base from J, with 16 bases between. Germline values: CDR1 MNHEY, CDR2 SMNVEV (reference sequence). DNA of the CDR3: TGTGCCAGCTCTTCCCAGGGTGAGGGCACAGATACGCAGTATTTT. It is translated as CASSSQGEGTDTQYF.

The CDR3 nucleotides read TGTGCCACCAGCAGAGATCATATGAGCTCCTACGAGCAGTACTTC. It is translated as CATSRDHMSSYEQYF. The genes are TRBV15 and TRBJ2-7; D unresolved. Trimming removed 0 bases from V and 0 bases from J, with 9 bases in between. The CDR3 loop spans 15 amino acids. Germline V gene data show CDR1 as LNHNV and CDR2 as YYDKDF (reference sequence).